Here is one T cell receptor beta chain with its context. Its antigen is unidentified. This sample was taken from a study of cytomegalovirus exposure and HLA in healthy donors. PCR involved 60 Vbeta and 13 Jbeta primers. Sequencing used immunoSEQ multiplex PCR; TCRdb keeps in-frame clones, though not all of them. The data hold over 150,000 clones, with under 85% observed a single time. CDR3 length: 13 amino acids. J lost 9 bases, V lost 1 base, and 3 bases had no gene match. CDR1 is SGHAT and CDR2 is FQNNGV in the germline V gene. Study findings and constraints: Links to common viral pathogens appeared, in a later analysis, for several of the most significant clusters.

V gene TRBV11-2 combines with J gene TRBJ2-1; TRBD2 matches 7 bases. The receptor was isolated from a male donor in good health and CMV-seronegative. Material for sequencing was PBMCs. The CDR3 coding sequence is TGTGCCAGCAGCTTAGGGGAGGGAACTGAGCAGTTCTTC. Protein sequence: CASSLGEGTEQFF.